One and the same sample provided the 10 T cell receptor beta chains below, sequenced in a study of blood T cells in healthy people across ages. Through a sample-barcoded 5' primer and a J-beta primer mix, a second PCR was run for 7 to 11 cycles. Each CDR3 protein gets one entry after TCRdb re-called the 5' RACE reads with MiXCR. The data hold some 850,000 distinct CDR3 sequences, with roughly 24% observed a single time. These data were also reused for a study on T cells of mothers and their children.

Sequencing was carried out using blood. The receptors here all came from a boy between 10 and 17 years old in good health.

This rearrangement joins TRBV19 to TRBJ2-7; possible D gene TRBD2, 5 bases. The germline V gene encodes CDR1 LNHDA and CDR2 SQIVND (reference sequence). The CDR3 is 15 residues long. Trimming took 5 bases from V and 7 from J, leaving 21 bases between them. In DNA form, the CDR3 reads TGTGCCAGTAGTCAACTAGTGGGCCCCACCCAGGAGCAGTACTTC. This codes for CASSQLVGPTQEQYF.

J is TRBJ1-1 and V is TRBV5-1; D is perhaps TRBD1 (5 bases). Trimming left V 4 bases short and J 5 bases short, with 12 bases between. The germline V gene encodes CDR1 SGHRS and CDR2 YFSETQ. The CDR3 has 13 residues. The DNA of the CDR3 is TGCGCCAGCAGCGCAGGGCTTGGTACTGAAGCTTTCTTT. Amino acids: CASSAGLGTEAFF.

The CDR3 DNA reads as TGCAGCGTTTCTAAGACGGGACTACAAGAGACCCAGTACTTC. The encoded protein is CSVSKTGLQETQYF. The V call is TRBV29-1, the J call TRBJ2-5; 7 bases are shared with TRBD2. The CDR3 runs to 14 residues. Trimming at V came to 5 bases and at J to 2 bases, leaving 8 bases not matched to a gene. Germline CDR1 and CDR2: SQVTM and ANQGSEA.

The CDR3 nucleotides are TGCGCCAGCAGCCAAGTCAAATACGGGCAGCATAATTCACCCCTCCACTTT. It translates to CASSQVKYGQHNSPLHF. The chain uses TRBV4-1 and TRBJ1-6; D is unresolved. In germline, CDR1 is MGHRA, CDR2 YSYEKL. The ends were cut back, 1 base at V and 5 bases at J, with 15 bases in the middle. This CDR3 region has 17 residues.

The chain combines TRBV18 with TRBJ1-2, with 7 nucleotides matching TRBD1. The CDR3 is made up of 14 amino acids. V trimming: 3 bases; J trimming: 8 bases; junction bases outside the gene matches: 9. Germline-derived CDR1 and CDR2 are KGHSH and LQKENI. The CDR3 reads CASSPDRAMYGYTF. The CDR3 region has the DNA TGTGCCAGCTCACCCGACAGGGCAATGTACGGCTACACCTTC.

This clonotype has just a few counts. DNA of the CDR3: TGCAGCGGCGAACGGGACCTCGGAGAGACCCAGTACTTC. Its protein product is CSGERDLGETQYF. V is TRBV29-1 and J is TRBJ2-5; D may be TRBD1 or TRBD2 (5 bases each). Trimming left V 7 bases short and J 4 bases short, with 16 bases between. Germline CDR1 is SQVTM and CDR2 is ANQGSEA. There are 13 residues in the CDR3.

V and J are TRBV12-3 or TRBV12-4 and TRBJ1-2; D is possibly TRBD1 (6 bases). CDR3 length: 13 amino acids. V lost 7 bases and J lost 4, with 13 bases in between. This CDR3 reads CASNRDLAYGYTF. The CDR3 nucleotides read TGTGCCAGCAACAGGGACCTCGCCTATGGCTACACCTTC.

The rearrangement uses TRBV5-1 and TRBJ1-6, with 7 positions matching TRBD1. This CDR3 has 15 residues. Unmatched junction bases numbered 12, after V lost 7 bases and J lost 8 bases. Germline loops: CDR1 SGHRS, CDR2 YFSETQ. CDR3 sequence reads: CASARGGTDDSPLHF. The CDR3 region has the DNA TGCGCCAGCGCCCGAGGAGGGACAGACGATTCACCCCTCCACTTT.

This chain uses TRBV14 with TRBJ2-7; 7 positions match TRBD1. The length of the CDR3 is 17 residues. From germline, CDR1 is SGHDN and CDR2 FVKESK. The V gene end was trimmed by 5 bases and the J gene end by 0 bases; junction bases not matched to a gene: 13. The CDR3 region has the DNA TGTGCCAGCAGCTCACGCCTCCCCTGGGACAGCTCCTACGAGCAGTACTTC. Amino acids: CASSSRLPWDSSYEQYF.

The chain couples TRBV30 to TRBJ1-1; 12 positions agree with TRBD1. The CDR3 loop spans 15 amino acids. Per the germline V gene, CDR1 is GTSNPN and CDR2 is SVGIG (reference sequence). V lost 4 bases, J lost 7 bases, and 10 bases stayed unmatched. The CDR3 loop is CAWNLGDRGQNEAFF. In nucleotides, the CDR3 is TGTGCCTGGAATCTGGGGGACAGGGGGCAAAATGAAGCTTTCTTT.